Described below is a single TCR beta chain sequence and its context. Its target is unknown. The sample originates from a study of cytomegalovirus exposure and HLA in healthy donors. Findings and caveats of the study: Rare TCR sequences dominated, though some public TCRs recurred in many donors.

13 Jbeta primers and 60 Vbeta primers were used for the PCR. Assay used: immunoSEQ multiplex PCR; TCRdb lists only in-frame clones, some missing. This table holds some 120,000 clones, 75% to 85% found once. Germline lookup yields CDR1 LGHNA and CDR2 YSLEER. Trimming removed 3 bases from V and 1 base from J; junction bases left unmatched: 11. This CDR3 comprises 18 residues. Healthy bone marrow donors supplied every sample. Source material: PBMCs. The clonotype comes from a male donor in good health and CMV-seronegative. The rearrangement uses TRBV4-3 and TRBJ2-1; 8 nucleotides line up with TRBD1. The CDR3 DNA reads TGCGCCAGCAGCCATGAATGGGACAGGCCTTTTTCCTACAATGAGCAGTTCTTC. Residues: CASSHEWDRPFSYNEQFF.